This paragraph covers one T cell receptor beta chain sequence. Its antigen is undetermined. Other DNA sequences of this sample code for an identical CDR3. The sample comes from a study of shared clonotypes between healthy human individuals. Broader study findings: Generation probabilities of non-shared clonotypes were lower (relative to those shared by all four donors).

Healthy HIV-negative adults with no recent acute infections or vaccinations were recruited as donors. It was into CD45RA+ naive and CD45RA-negative memory subsets that the CD4+ cells were split. Only in-frame clones appear in the TCRdb table, and some are missing; sequencing was by immunoSEQ multiplex PCR. The table includes approximately 980,000 clones, more than 75% detected once. Germline V CDR1 and CDR2: MGHDK, SYGVNS. The CDR3 length is 17 residues. V shed 1 base and J 4 bases; nucleotides not matched to a gene: 7. This receptor was taken from a man younger than 35 in good health. The material sequenced was memory CD4+ T cells sorted from blood. As to subset: CD45RA-negative fraction. This rearrangement joins TRBV25-1 to TRBJ1-4; 9 nucleotides agree with TRBD1. CDR3 amino acids: CASSELSGTGFNEKLFF. The CDR3 coding sequence is TGTGCCAGCAGTGAATTGTCGGGGACAGGGTTTAATGAAAAACTGTTTTTT. The variable domain in full, completed from reference TRBV25-1 and TRBJ1-4, reads EADIYQTPRYLVIGTGKKITLECSQTMGHDKMYWYQQDPGMELHLIHYSYGVNSTEKGDLSSESTVSRIRTEHFPLTLESARPSHTSQYLCASSELSGTGFNEKLFFGSGTQLSVL.